These T cell receptor beta chains were read from a single sample in a study of cytomegalovirus exposure and HLA in healthy donors. TCRdb's table, derived via immunoSEQ multiplex PCR, lists solely in-frame clones and lacks some. The data contain some 160,000 clones, just under 80% of them singletons. Source material: PBMCs. The receptors here all came from a woman aged 35 to 49 in good health and CMV-seropositive. Each CDR3 is given with its conserved first and last residue. A D gene is named only where the DNA matches it firmly. Clone size is given for some rows only: seen once, a few or many times, or a class if the clone is expanded.

j_gene: TRBJ1-1
d_gene: .
abundance: once
v_gene: TRBV27
CDR3nt: TGTGCCAGCAGTGGGGGGGTGAACACTGAAGCTTTCTTT
CDR3aa: CASSGGVNTEAFF

j_gene: TRBJ1-6
d_gene: .
abundance: .
v_gene: TRBV28
CDR3nt: TGTGCCAGCAGTAAAAGACAGGAATGGGTATCACCCCTCCACTTT
CDR3aa: CASSKRQEWVSPLHF

j_gene: TRBJ1-2
d_gene: .
abundance: .
v_gene: TRBV7-2
CDR3nt: TGTGCCAGCAGCTCCCCAATGGGGGGGAGCTATGGCTACACCTTC
CDR3aa: CASSSPMGGSYGYTF

j_gene: TRBJ2-3
d_gene: TRBD2
abundance: .
v_gene: TRBV7-3
CDR3nt: TGTGCCAGCAGCGTGGGCGGGGGGCCAGATACGCAGTATTTT
CDR3aa: CASSVGGGPDTQYF

j_gene: TRBJ2-7
d_gene: .
abundance: .
v_gene: TRBV10-3
CDR3nt: TGTGCCATCAGTGATTCAGTTGTCGCCTACGAGCAGTACTTC
CDR3aa: CAISDSVVAYEQYF

j_gene: TRBJ2-1
d_gene: TRBD2
abundance: .
v_gene: TRBV10-1
CDR3nt: TGCGCCAGCAGTGAGTCGGCTAGCGGGGGGTTCTACAATGAGCAGTTCTTC
CDR3aa: CASSESASGGFYNEQFF

j_gene: TRBJ2-7
d_gene: .
abundance: .
v_gene: TRBV5-1
CDR3nt: TGCGCCAGCAGCGACGGCAGAACTACTACCTACGAGCAGTACTTC
CDR3aa: CASSDGRTTTYEQYF

j_gene: TRBJ2-7
d_gene: TRBD2
abundance: .
v_gene: TRBV7-9
CDR3nt: TGTTCCAGCACACCCCTACCGGGACTAGCGAATCACCAGCAGTACTTC
CDR3aa: CSSTPLPGLANHQQYF

j_gene: TRBJ1-1
d_gene: .
abundance: .
v_gene: TRBV2
CDR3nt: TGTGCCAGCACCACCCTAAGGAGGGGGGAGGGCACTGAAGCTTTCTTT
CDR3aa: CASTTLRRGEGTEAFF

j_gene: TRBJ2-7
d_gene: TRBD2
abundance: .
v_gene: TRBV9
CDR3nt: TGTGCCAGCAGCATTAAGCGGGGGGACTCCTACGAGCAGTACTTC
CDR3aa: CASSIKRGDSYEQYF

j_gene: TRBJ1-1
d_gene: TRBD1
abundance: .
v_gene: TRBV5-1
CDR3nt: TGCGCCAGCGGCACGACAGGGGGGAACACTGAAGCTTTCTTT
CDR3aa: CASGTTGGNTEAFF

j_gene: TRBJ2-2
d_gene: .
abundance: .
v_gene: TRBV28
CDR3nt: TGTGCCAGCAGTTCCTTCGGGGAGCTGTTTTTT
CDR3aa: CASSSFGELFF

j_gene: TRBJ1-2
d_gene: .
abundance: few
v_gene: TRBV18
CDR3nt: TGTGCCAGCTCACCAACCGGGGTAGATGGCTACACCTTC
CDR3aa: CASSPTGVDGYTF

j_gene: TRBJ1-6
d_gene: .
abundance: .
v_gene: TRBV5-1
CDR3nt: TGCGCCAGCAGCCGAAGGATTTTGACAGCAGATAATTCACCCCTCCACTTT
CDR3aa: CASSRRILTADNSPLHF

j_gene: TRBJ2-5
d_gene: .
abundance: few
v_gene: TRBV20-1
CDR3nt: TGCAGTGCAGGGGTTGAGACCCAGTACTTC
CDR3aa: CSAGVETQYF

j_gene: TRBJ2-6
d_gene: .
abundance: .
v_gene: TRBV7-6
CDR3nt: TGTGCCAGCAGCTTAAAAGCCTCTGGGGCCAACGTCCTGACTTTC
CDR3aa: CASSLKASGANVLTF

j_gene: TRBJ1-2
d_gene: TRBD1
abundance: .
v_gene: TRBV6-5
CDR3nt: TGTGCCAGCAGCCCCGGACAGGGGTGGGTGAGTGGCTACACCTTC
CDR3aa: CASSPGQGWVSGYTF

j_gene: TRBJ2-1
d_gene: TRBD2
abundance: .
v_gene: TRBV19
CDR3nt: TGTGCCAGTAGTCCTACTAGCGGGGTTTACAATGAGCAGTTCTTC
CDR3aa: CASSPTSGVYNEQFF

j_gene: TRBJ2-3
d_gene: .
abundance: .
v_gene: TRBV23-1
CDR3nt: TGCGCCAGCAGCCCATCCTCTCTGGGGATCAGGGCAGATACGCAGTATTTT
CDR3aa: CASSPSSLGIRADTQYF

j_gene: TRBJ1-3
d_gene: .
abundance: .
v_gene: TRBV10-3
CDR3nt: TGTGCCATCAGTGAGGCGGGGGGTCCTGGAAACACCATATATTTT
CDR3aa: CAISEAGGPGNTIYF

j_gene: TRBJ2-5
d_gene: TRBD1
abundance: .
v_gene: TRBV11-3
CDR3nt: TGTGCCAGCAGCTTAGGGCAGGGGGCATCAGAGACCCAGTACTTC
CDR3aa: CASSLGQGASETQYF

j_gene: TRBJ1-1
d_gene: .
abundance: .
v_gene: TRBV15
CDR3nt: TGTGCCACCAGCAGAGTCCTCGATCCGAGTTTCACTGAAGCTTTCTTT
CDR3aa: CATSRVLDPSFTEAFF

j_gene: TRBJ1-3
d_gene: .
abundance: .
v_gene: TRBV7-2
CDR3nt: TGTGCCAGCTCCCCCCGCCAGGGCCTAAACACCATATATTTT
CDR3aa: CASSPRQGLNTIYF

j_gene: TRBJ2-4
d_gene: TRBD2
abundance: .
v_gene: TRBV6-1
CDR3nt: TGTGCCAGCAGTGGAAAGACTAGCGGGGACTTATCCAAAAACATTCAGTACTTC
CDR3aa: CASSGKTSGDLSKNIQYF

j_gene: TRBJ2-7
d_gene: TRBD2
abundance: .
v_gene: TRBV9
CDR3nt: TGTGCCAGCAGCGTAGCTGGGGGACTACCCTACGAGCAGTACTTC
CDR3aa: CASSVAGGLPYEQYF

j_gene: TRBJ1-6
d_gene: .
abundance: once
v_gene: TRBV9
CDR3nt: TGTGCCCCTCAAACTTCATGCTCCTATAATTCACCCCTCCACTTT
CDR3aa: CAPQTSCSYNSPLHF

j_gene: TRBJ1-6
d_gene: TRBD1
abundance: few
v_gene: TRBV6-1
CDR3nt: TGTGCCAGCAGTAATCGACAGGGAAGGAATTCACCCCTCCACTTT
CDR3aa: CASSNRQGRNSPLHF

j_gene: TRBJ2-7
d_gene: TRBD1
abundance: .
v_gene: TRBV4-2
CDR3nt: TGTGCCAGCAGCCAAGATGTGGGGACAGGGGCCCACGAGCAGTACTTC
CDR3aa: CASSQDVGTGAHEQYF